This T cell receptor beta chain was identified in a study of technical replicates of blood from several donors. Repertoires were generated with immunoSEQ multiplex PCR, while TCRdb's copy carries only in-frame clones and drops some. The sample lists about 100,000 clones; approximately 95% were seen once. The sequence came from a human donor in good health. The material sequenced was T cells isolated from PBMCs.

The CDR3 DNA reads TGTGCCAGCAGTGCGGGACTAGCGGGGGAGATTGAGCAGTTCTTC. Translated, it gives CASSAGLAGEIEQFF. The J gene is TRBJ2-1, the V gene TRBV28; 14 bases are a match to TRBD2. The CDR3 sequence is 15 residues long. Germline loops: CDR1 MDHEN, CDR2 SYDVKM. With 5 bases clipped from V and 9 bases from J, the junction kept 6 bases outside the gene matches.